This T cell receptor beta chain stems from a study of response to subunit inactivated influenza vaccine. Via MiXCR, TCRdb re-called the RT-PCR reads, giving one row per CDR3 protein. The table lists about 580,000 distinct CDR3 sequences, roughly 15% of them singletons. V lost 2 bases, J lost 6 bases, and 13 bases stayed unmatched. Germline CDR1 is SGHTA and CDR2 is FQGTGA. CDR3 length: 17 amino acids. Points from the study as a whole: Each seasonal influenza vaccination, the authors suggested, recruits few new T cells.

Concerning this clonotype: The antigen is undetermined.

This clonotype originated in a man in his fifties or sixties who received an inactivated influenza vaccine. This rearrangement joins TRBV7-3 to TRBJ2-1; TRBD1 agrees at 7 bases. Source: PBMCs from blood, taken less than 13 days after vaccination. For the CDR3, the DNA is TGTGCCAGCAGCTTATTTTACGTAGGGGGCTCCCTCAATGAGCAGTTCTTC. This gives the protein CASSLFYVGGSLNEQFF.